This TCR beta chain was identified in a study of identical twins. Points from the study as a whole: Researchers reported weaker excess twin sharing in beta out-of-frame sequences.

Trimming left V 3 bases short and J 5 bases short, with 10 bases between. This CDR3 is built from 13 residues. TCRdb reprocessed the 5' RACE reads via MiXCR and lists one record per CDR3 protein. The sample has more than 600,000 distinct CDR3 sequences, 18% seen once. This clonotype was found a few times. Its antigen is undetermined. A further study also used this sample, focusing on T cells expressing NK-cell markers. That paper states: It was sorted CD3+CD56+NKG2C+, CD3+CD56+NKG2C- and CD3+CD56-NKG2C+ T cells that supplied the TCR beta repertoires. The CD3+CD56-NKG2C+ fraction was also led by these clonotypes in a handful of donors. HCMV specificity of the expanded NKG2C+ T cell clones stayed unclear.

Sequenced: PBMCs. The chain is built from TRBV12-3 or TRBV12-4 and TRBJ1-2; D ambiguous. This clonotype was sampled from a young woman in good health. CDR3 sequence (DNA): TGTGCCAGCAGTTTGACGGAACAGTATGGCTACACCTTC. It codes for CASSLTEQYGYTF.